This T cell receptor (beta chain) was found in a study of neoadjuvant nivolumab and ipilimumab in lung cancer. The CDR3 spans 12 residues. Germline CDR1 and CDR2: SGHTA and FQGNSA. V shed 3 bases and J shed 6 bases, with 6 bases lying between them. General observations from the study: A small number of samples were TCR sequenced. Blood richness before therapy tracked richness in tumors resected after neoadjuvant therapy. Compared with tumor-adjacent uninvolved lung, resected tumors showed greater richness and clonality.

Notes on this clone: Its antigen is currently unknown.

The method was immunoSEQ multiplex PCR; TCRdb's version includes in-frame clones alone and lacks a portion of them. The sample includes roughly 18,000 clones, about 87% of them seen just once. The source of this sequence is an adult with non-small cell lung cancer. The material was peripheral blood, obtained before neoadjuvant nivolumab, alone or with ipilimumab. The chain has TRBV7-2 and TRBJ2-1; no clear D gene. CDR3 in DNA: TGTGCCAGCAGCTTCGATGTCAATGAGCAGTTCTTC. As protein: CASSFDVNEQFF.